This T cell receptor beta chain is from a study of cytomegalovirus exposure and HLA in healthy donors. Whole-study results and caveats: Association of a missense DCLRE1C variant with TCR beta V- and J-gene trimming was reported in a later analysis.

The CDR3 covers 11 residues. Germline V gives CDR1 GTSNPN, CDR2 SVGIG (reference sequence). This clone was found a few times. Its antigen remains unidentified. One end of the junction does not line up with germline, which may come from a read error. Amplification used 60 Vbeta primers and 13 Jbeta primers. As originally analysed: A later analysis counted 65 million to 90 million unique TCR beta chains, some 12 million shared. Method: immunoSEQ multiplex PCR; TCRdb's copy keeps in-frame clones and lacks some. The V and J calls and clone size come from that table; D and trimming were worked out from the DNA. The sample includes about 93,000 clones, about 79% of them seen just once. All donors participated as healthy donors of bone marrow.

The chain carries TRBV30 and TRBJ1-3; maybe TRBD1 (5 bases). The receptor's source is a middle-aged man in good health and CMV-seronegative. Material: PBMCs. CDR3 DNA: TGTGCCTGGAGCGGGGGAATCACCATATATTTT. Its translation is CAWSGGITIYF.